Reported below is one T cell receptor (beta chain). The source of the sample is a study of CD8 T cells in Susac syndrome. The RNA, roughly 0.45 to 1 ug, was put through reverse transcription using random hexamers. TCRdb analysed the immunoSEQ multiplex PCR reads with MiXCR anew, one entry per CDR3 protein. The data hold about 60,000 distinct CDR3 sequences, with 85% to 95% observed a single time. V shed 6 bases and J shed 4 bases, with 12 bases lying between them. The CDR3 is made up of 13 amino acids. Germline-derived CDR1 and CDR2 are MNHEY and SMNVEV (reference sequence). The chain employs TRBV27 and TRBJ1-1; D is undetermined. Material: CD8+ T cells from PBMCs. This TCR was recovered from a human donor in good health. In DNA form, the CDR3 reads TGTGCCAGCAGGGTGGGAATCGGCACTGAAGCTTTCTTT. Translating it yields CASRVGIGTEAFF.